The entry that follows covers one T cell receptor beta chain sequence. V lost 2 bases and J lost 3, with 4 bases in between. Germline CDR1 SGHVS, CDR2 FQNEAQ. This CDR3 spans 12 amino acids. Quantitative 5'-RACE was performed with molecular barcodes, and it yielded the TCR beta libraries. TCRdb used MiXCR to reprocess the 5' RACE reads, holding one entry per CDR3 protein. The top ten clones hold roughly 3.6% of a sample with 290,000 or so distinct CDR3 sequences, 20% to 25% of them seen once. This entry is derived from a study of CD8 T cells in ankylosing spondylitis. The TCR originated in a female donor with ankylosing spondylitis or in good health (not recorded which). The source material was blood, either unsorted or a sorted T cell fraction (not recorded which). V and J are TRBV7-8 and TRBJ2-5; D is undetermined. CDR3 in amino acids: CASSLFKETQYF. As DNA, the CDR3 is TGTGCCAGCAGCTTATTCAAAGAGACCCAGTACTTC.